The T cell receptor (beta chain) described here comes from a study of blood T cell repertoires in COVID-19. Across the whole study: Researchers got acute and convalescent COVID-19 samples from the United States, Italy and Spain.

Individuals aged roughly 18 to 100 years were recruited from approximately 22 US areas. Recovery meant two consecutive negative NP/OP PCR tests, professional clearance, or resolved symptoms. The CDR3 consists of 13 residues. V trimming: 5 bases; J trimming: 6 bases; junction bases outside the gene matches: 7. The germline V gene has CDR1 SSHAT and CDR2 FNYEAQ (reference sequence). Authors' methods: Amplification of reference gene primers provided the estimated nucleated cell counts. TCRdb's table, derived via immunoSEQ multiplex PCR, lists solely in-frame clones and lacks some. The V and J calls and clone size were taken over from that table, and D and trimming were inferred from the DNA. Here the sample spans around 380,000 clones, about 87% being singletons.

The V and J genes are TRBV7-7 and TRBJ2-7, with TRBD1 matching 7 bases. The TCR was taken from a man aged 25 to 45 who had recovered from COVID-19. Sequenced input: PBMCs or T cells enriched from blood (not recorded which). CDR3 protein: CASSTATGLEQYF. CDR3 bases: TGTGCCAGCAGCACCGCGACAGGGCTCGAGCAGTACTTC.